This T cell receptor beta chain appears in the sequencing data of a study of shared clonotypes between healthy human individuals. Regarding the study as a whole: Tissues were not sampled, only blood, and their repertoires likely differ.

As concerns this clone: Its specificity is not known.

Over several immunoSEQ plates, each subset's genomic DNA was distributed in even portions. Authors' data handling: Junction-only sequences produced by ImmunoSEQ had no quality scores, so filtering differed. The protocol was immunoSEQ multiplex PCR, while the TCRdb copy is restricted to in-frame clones and leaves out a portion. V, J and clone size are those of that table, while D and trimming were read from the DNA. The sample comprises 550,000 to 750,000 clones, about 95% of which are singletons, and around 0.097% rests with the top ten. Naive CD8 cells were CD45RO-negative, positively selected for CCR7, excluding terminally differentiated effector memory CD45RA+ cells. The TCR sequence derives from a woman under 40 in good health. Sequencing input: naive CD8+ T cells sorted from blood.

Written as DNA, the CDR3 is TGTGCCCCCAGGACTAGCGGGAGGTCGAACACCGGGGAGCTGTTTTTT. This encodes CAPRTSGRSNTGELFF. This chain links TRBV21-1 with TRBJ2-2; the D call of TRBD2 is as the table states it, not checked on the DNA. TRBV21-1 is a documented pseudogene. The CDR3 has 16 residues.